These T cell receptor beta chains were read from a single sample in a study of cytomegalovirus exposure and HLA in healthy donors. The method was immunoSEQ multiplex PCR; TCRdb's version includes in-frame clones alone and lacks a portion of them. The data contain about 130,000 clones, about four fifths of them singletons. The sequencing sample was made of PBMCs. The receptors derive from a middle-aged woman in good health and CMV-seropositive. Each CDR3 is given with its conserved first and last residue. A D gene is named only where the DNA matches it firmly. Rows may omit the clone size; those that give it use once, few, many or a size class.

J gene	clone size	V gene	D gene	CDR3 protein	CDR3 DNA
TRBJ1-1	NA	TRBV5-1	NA	CASSLTVEVFEAFF	TGCGCCAGCAGCCTGACTGTTGAGGTCTTTGAAGCTTTCTTT
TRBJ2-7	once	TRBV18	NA	CASSPAGTAYEQYF	TGTGCCAGCTCACCAGCGGGGACAGCGTACGAGCAGTACTTC
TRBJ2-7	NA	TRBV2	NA	CASRQDRSSYEQYF	TGTGCCAGCAGACAGGACCGCAGCTCCTACGAGCAGTACTTC
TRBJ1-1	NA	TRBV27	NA	CASSFSGFGVNTEAFF	TGTGCCAGCAGTTTTTCGGGTTTCGGGGTGAACACTGAAGCTTTCTTT
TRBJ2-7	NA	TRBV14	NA	CASSRAYEQYF	TGTGCCAGCAGTCGAGCCTACGAGCAGTACTTC
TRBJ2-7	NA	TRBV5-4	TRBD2	CASSLTSGRVHEQYF	TGTGCCAGCAGCTTGACTAGCGGGAGGGTTCACGAGCAGTACTTC
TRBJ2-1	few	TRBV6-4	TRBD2	CASSVLAGAYEQFF	TGTGCCAGCAGTGTCCTAGCGGGAGCCTATGAGCAGTTCTTC
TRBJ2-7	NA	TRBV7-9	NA	CASSLGLESSYEQYF	TGTGCCAGCAGCTTAGGGCTAGAGAGCTCCTACGAGCAGTACTTC
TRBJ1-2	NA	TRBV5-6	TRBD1	CASSTLGGRDSYGYTF	TGTGCCAGCAGCACCCTGGGGGGACGGGACAGCTATGGCTACACCTTC
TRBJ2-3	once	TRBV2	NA	CASSEPWTSTDTQYF	TGTGCCAGCAGTGAACCCTGGACTAGCACAGATACGCAGTATTTT
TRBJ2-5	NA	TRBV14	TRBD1	CASSQYRGPQETQYF	TGTGCCAGCAGCCAATACAGGGGGCCCCAAGAGACCCAGTACTTC
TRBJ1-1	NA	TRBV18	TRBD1	CVSSRTGGAVSTEAFF	TGTGTCAGCTCAAGGACAGGGGGCGCAGTGTCGACTGAAGCTTTCTTT
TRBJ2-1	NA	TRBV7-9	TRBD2	CASSKDLAGDPWLDNEQFF	TGTGCCAGCAGCAAAGATCTAGCGGGGGACCCTTGGCTCGACAATGAGCAGTTCTTC
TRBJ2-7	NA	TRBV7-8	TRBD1	CASSSDRGVGKYEQYF	TGTGCCAGCAGCTCGGACAGGGGAGTGGGGAAATACGAGCAGTACTTC
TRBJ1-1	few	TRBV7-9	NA	CASSPLPGGTTEAFF	TGTGCCAGCAGCCCCCTCCCCGGGGGGACCACTGAAGCTTTCTTT
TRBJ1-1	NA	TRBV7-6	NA	CASSRTWSTEAFF	TGTGCCAGCAGCCGAACGTGGAGCACTGAAGCTTTCTTT
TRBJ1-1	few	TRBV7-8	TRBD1	CASSLLQNRGVAFF	TGTGCCAGCAGCTTACTCCAGAACAGGGGGGTCGCTTTCTTT
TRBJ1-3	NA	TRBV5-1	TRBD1	CASSQTGGSGNTIYF	TGCGCCAGCAGCCAGACAGGGGGCTCTGGAAACACCATATATTTT
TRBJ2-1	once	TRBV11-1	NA	CASSPLGTKYNEQFF	TGTGCCAGCAGCCCTCTCGGGACAAAATACAATGAGCAGTTCTTC
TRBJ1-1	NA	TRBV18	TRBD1	CASSSSPPGQGVETEAFF	TGTGCCAGCTCGTCCTCTCCTCCCGGACAGGGGGTAGAAACTGAAGCTTTCTTT
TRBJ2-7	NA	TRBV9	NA	CASSVGTTPYEQYF	TGTGCCAGCAGCGTAGGGACAACCCCCTACGAGCAGTACTTC
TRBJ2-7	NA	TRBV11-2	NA	CASSERAPPGYEQYF	TGTGCCAGCAGCGAAAGGGCCCCTCCAGGGTACGAGCAGTACTTC
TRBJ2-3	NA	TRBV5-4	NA	CASSPLGGITDTQYF	TGTGCCAGCAGCCCCCTCGGCGGGATAACAGATACGCAGTATTTT
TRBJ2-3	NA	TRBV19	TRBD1	CASSFDRDRSADTQYF	TGTGCCAGTAGTTTTGATCGGGACAGGTCCGCAGATACGCAGTATTTT
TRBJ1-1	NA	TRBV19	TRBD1	CASSIHRGGEAFF	TGTGCCAGTAGTATTCACAGGGGTGGTGAAGCTTTCTTT
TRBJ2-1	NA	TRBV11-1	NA	CASSSRGSEQFF	TGTGCCAGCAGCTCCAGGGGTAGTGAGCAGTTCTTC
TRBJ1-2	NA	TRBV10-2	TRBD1	CASSGDRSSYGYTF	TGCGCCAGCAGTGGGGACAGGTCTAGCTATGGCTACACCTTC
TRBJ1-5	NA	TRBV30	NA	CAWSPHGNQPQHF	TGTGCCTGGAGTCCACATGGCAATCAGCCCCAGCATTTT
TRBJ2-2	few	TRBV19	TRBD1	CASSQGGQAGELFF	TGTGCCAGTAGCCAAGGGGGCCAGGCCGGGGAGCTGTTTTTT
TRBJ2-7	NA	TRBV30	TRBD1	CAWSTGVGEQYF	TGTGCCTGGAGTACAGGGGTTGGCGAGCAGTACTTC
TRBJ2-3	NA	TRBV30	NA	CALAGTDTQYF	TGTGCCTTGGCCGGCACAGATACGCAGTATTTT
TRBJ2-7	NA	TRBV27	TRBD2	CASSIWTSGDEQYF	TGTGCCAGCAGTATTTGGACTAGCGGTGACGAGCAGTACTTC